One sample yielded the 24 T cell receptor beta chains listed below, sequenced in a study of radiotherapy plus CTLA-4 blockade in lung cancer. Data came from immunoSEQ multiplex PCR; TCRdb stores just in-frame clones and leaves some out. Among 70,000 to 100,000 clones, more than 75% were seen once, and the ten largest hold just over 2%. The sequencing here drew on peripheral blood, taken from a patient treated with radiotherapy plus ipilimumab. Receptor source: a human donor with non-small cell lung cancer who had a partial response to radiotherapy plus ipilimumab.

This sequence joins TRBV18 and TRBJ1-2; 9 bases match TRBD1. V lost 6 bases, J lost 6 bases, and 14 bases stayed unmatched. Germline V gene sequence: CDR1 KGHSH, CDR2 LQKENI. The CDR3 loop spans 16 amino acids. The CDR3 bases are TGTGCCAGCTCCCCGCCCCTGGTACAGGGGGCTGATGGCTACACCTTC. The encoded protein is CASSPPLVQGADGYTF.

The chain couples TRBV5-1 to TRBJ2-2; D possibly corresponds to TRBD2 (5 bases). The germline V gene encodes CDR1 SGHRS and CDR2 YFSETQ. V was shortened by 7 bases and J by 4 bases, with 26 bases between the two germline ends. CDR3 length equals 18 residues. CDR3 in DNA: TGCGCCAGCCTTAGCACACTAGATCCCCGAGGTGGCACCGGGGAGCTGTTTTTT. Its translation is CASLSTLDPRGGTGELFF.

V usage is TRBV7-2 and J usage is TRBJ1-1; D may be TRBD1 (6 bases). V was pared by 4 bases and J by 3 bases, with 9 bases between. Germline V CDR1 and CDR2: SGHTA, FQGNSA. CDR3 length equals 13 residues. The CDR3 loop is CASSSDRYTEAFF. The CDR3, as DNA: TGTGCCAGCAGCTCGGACAGATACACTGAAGCTTTCTTT. The entire variable domain, with the rest obtained from reference TRBV7-2 and TRBJ1-1, is as follows: GAGVSQSPSNKVTEKGKDVELRCDPISGHTALYWYRQSLGQGLEFLIYFQGNSAPDKSGLPSDRFSAERTGGSVSTLTIQRTQQEDSAVYLCASSSDRYTEAFFGQGTRLTVV.

The V gene is TRBV4-2, the J gene TRBJ2-3, with TRBD2 identical over 12 bases. J gave up 3 bases and V 0 bases, and 10 bases lay outside the gene matches. Looked up from germline, CDR1 is LGHNA and CDR2 is YNFKEQ. This CDR3 comprises 19 residues. The CDR3 DNA is TGTGCCAGCAGCCAAGATTCGACTAGCGGGAGCATATGGACAGATACGCAGTATTTT. It encodes CASSQDSTSGSIWTDTQYF.

This rearrangement joins TRBV5-4 to TRBJ1-2, with 9 bases lining up with TRBD1. The length of the CDR3 is 16 residues. In germline, CDR1 is SGHNT, CDR2 YYREEE (reference sequence). The V and J ends lost 3 bases and 3 bases, in that order; junction bases with no gene match: 9. CDR3 amino acids: CASSSAGTGNHYGYTF. The CDR3 nucleotides read TGTGCCAGCAGCTCCGCCGGGACAGGGAACCACTATGGCTACACCTTC.

The chain joins TRBV19 to TRBJ2-3; TRBD1 matches at 11 bases. Germline loops: CDR1 LNHDA, CDR2 SQIVND (reference sequence). The CDR3 contains 17 residues. Trimming cost V 0 bases and J 3 bases; bases outside gene matches: 5. CDR3 coding DNA: TGTGCCAGTAGTATAGATAAAGGACAGGGGGCAACAGATACGCAGTATTTT. Encoded protein: CASSIDKGQGATDTQYF.

A word on this clone: This same CDR3 is encoded by further DNA sequences in the sample. The chain has TRBV7-9 and TRBJ2-1; 7 bases are a match to TRBD1. The ends lost 5 bases at V and 9 bases at J; junction bases unmatched: 13. Germline V gene lookup returns CDR1 SEHNR and CDR2 FQNEAQ (reference sequence). The CDR3 sequence is 15 residues long. This CDR3 reads CASSPMGQFRGEQFF. The CDR3 DNA is TGTGCCAGCAGCCCCATGGGACAGTTTAGGGGTGAGCAGTTCTTC.

The CDR3 protein is CASSVFGGSTVGELFF. As DNA, the CDR3 is TGTGCCAGCAGCGTCTTTGGCGGGAGTACTGTCGGGGAGCTGTTTTTT. The V gene is TRBV9, the J gene TRBJ2-2; TRBD2 agrees at 7 bases. This CDR3 is built from 16 residues. Losses at the gene ends were 2 bases for V and 7 bases for J; bases not matched to a gene: 11. In germline, CDR1 is SGDLS, CDR2 YYNGEE.

The chain uses TRBV18 and TRBJ2-7, with 10 bases matching TRBD1. The V segment lost 6 bases and the J segment 7 bases; nucleotides outside the gene matches: 6. Germline CDR1 is KGHSH and CDR2 is LQKENI. The CDR3 has 13 residues. In DNA, the CDR3 is TGTGCCAGCTCGCAAGACAGGGGGCGGGAGCAGTACGTC. Residues: CASSQDRGREQYV.

With regard to this clone: The sample holds other DNA sequences that translate to the same CDR3. This chain connects TRBV7-2 to TRBJ1-1; D gene unclear. This CDR3 is 15 amino acids long. Germline CDR1 and CDR2: SGHTA and FQGNSA. Trimming stripped 5 bases from V and 4 bases from J, with 17 bases between. CDR3 protein: CASSPRRGLGTEAFF. Written as DNA, the CDR3 is TGTGCCAGCAGCCCCCGACGGGGATTGGGCACTGAAGCTTTCTTT. The variable domain in full, with the rest retrieved from reference TRBV7-2 and TRBJ1-1, is GAGVSQSPSNKVTEKGKDVELRCDPISGHTALYWYRQSLGQGLEFLIYFQGNSAPDKSGLPSDRFSAERTGGSVSTLTIQRTQQEDSAVYLCASSPRRGLGTEAFFGQGTRLTVV.

This clone has only one observation. The chain links TRBV5-1 to TRBJ1-4; 9 bases are a match to TRBD1. The CDR3 covers 14 residues. Germline V gene lookup returns CDR1 SGHRS and CDR2 YFSETQ. Losses at the gene ends were 3 bases for V and 4 bases for J; bases not matched to a gene: 1. DNA for the CDR3: TGCGCCAGCAGCTCGGACAGGGGTAATGAAAAACTGTTTTTT. Translation: CASSSDRGNEKLFF.

In regard to this clone: At one end the junction does not follow the germline gene, possibly because of a read error. The same CDR3 can be traced to other DNA sequences in this sample. J is TRBJ1-2 and V is TRBV27; 7 positions agree with TRBD1. Germline CDR1 is MNHEY and CDR2 is SMNVEV (reference sequence). CDR3 length: 15 residues. CDR3 nucleotides: TGTGCCAGCAGTTCAATGGGACAGTCTAACTATGGCTACACTTTC. Protein product: CASSSMGQSNYGYTF.

The chain joins TRBV2 to TRBJ2-1; D perhaps matches TRBD2 (5 bases). Germline V gene data show CDR1 as SNHLY and CDR2 as FYNNEI. V was trimmed by 6 bases and J by 0 bases, leaving 12 bases between them. The CDR3 covers 15 residues. CDR3 sequence: CASSFSESSYNEQFF. CDR3 bases: TGTGCCAGCAGCTTTAGCGAGAGCTCCTACAATGAGCAGTTCTTC.

This clone was observed a single time. The CDR3, as DNA: TGTGCCAGTAGCAAAAAGCAGGGGCCAGTTGACTATGGCTACACCTTC. It is translated as CASSKKQGPVDYGYTF. The rearrangement uses TRBV19 and TRBJ1-2; a weak D match, TRBD1 (6 bases). CDR1 is LNHDA, CDR2 SQIVND, per germline (reference sequence). CDR3 length: 16 residues. Trimming shortened V by 6 bases and J by 3 bases, and 20 bases separated the two germline ends.

The chain recombines TRBV5-1 with TRBJ2-5, with TRBD2 as a possible D gene (6 bases). The CDR3 totals 14 residues. V dropped 4 bases and J dropped 3 bases, with 13 bases sitting between them. Germline CDR1 and CDR2: SGHRS and YFSETQ. The CDR3 nucleotides are TGCGCCAGCAGCCTCGGGGAGGCGGAAGAGACCCAGTACTTC. Protein sequence: CASSLGEAEETQYF.

V usage is TRBV7-3 and J usage is TRBJ2-1, with D possibly being TRBD1 (6 bases). The CDR3 is 16 amino acids. From germline, CDR1 is SGHTA and CDR2 FQGTGA. V was pared by 4 bases and J by 1 base, with 14 bases between. The CDR3 nucleotides read TGTGCCAGCAGCTCCCAGGGGCTAGTGTCCTACAATGAGCAGTTCTTC. Its protein product is CASSSQGLVSYNEQFF.

V and J are TRBV25-1 and TRBJ1-2; tentative D call: TRBD1 (5 bases). This CDR3 is 13 amino acids long. V lost 7 bases and J lost 4, with 13 bases in between. The V gene's germline CDR1 is MGHDK and CDR2 SYGVNS. The CDR3 spells CASTPGSAYGYTF. In DNA form, the CDR3 reads TGTGCCAGCACTCCAGGGTCCGCCTATGGCTACACCTTC.

The chain links TRBV10-3 to TRBJ1-2; 7 bases agree with TRBD1. Germline CDR1 is ENHRY and CDR2 is SYGVKD. The CDR3 has 13 residues. Trimming took 4 bases from V and 7 from J; bases not matched to a gene: 6. The CDR3 loop is CAISAEGASGYTF. DNA for the CDR3: TGTGCCATCAGTGCCGAGGGGGCCAGTGGCTACACCTTC.

This clone was counted a single time. This rearrangement joins TRBV28 to TRBJ2-3; 11 bases line up with TRBD2. After removal of 5 bases from V and 7 bases from J, the junction contained 5 bases not matched to a gene. The CDR3 loop spans 14 amino acids. Germline CDR1 and CDR2: MDHEN and SYDVKM. This CDR3 is CASSIAGGPYTQYF. The CDR3 DNA sequence: TGTGCCAGCAGTATAGCGGGAGGGCCCTATACGCAGTATTTT.

The V and J genes are TRBV5-1 and TRBJ1-1; TRBD1 matches at 8 bases. Germline V gene data show CDR1 as SGHRS and CDR2 as YFSETQ. V shed 4 bases and J 5 bases; nucleotides not matched to a gene: 13. There are 16 residues in the CDR3. The CDR3 reads CASSGRFGQGHTEAFF. The DNA of the CDR3 is TGCGCCAGCAGCGGGAGGTTCGGACAGGGTCATACTGAAGCTTTCTTT. The variable domain in full, completed from reference TRBV5-1 and TRBJ1-1, reads KAGVTQTPRYLIKTRGQQVTLSCSPISGHRSVSWYQQTPGQGLQFLFEYFSETQRNKGNFPGRFSGRQFSNSRSEMNVSTLELGDSALYLCASSGRFGQGHTEAFFGQGTRLTVV.

This chain uses TRBV5-1 with TRBJ1-3; 7 nucleotides align to TRBD1. The CDR3 contains 16 residues. Germline assignment: CDR1 SGHRS and CDR2 YFSETQ. J lost 0 bases, V lost 0 bases, and 3 bases had no gene match. The chain's CDR3 is CASSLDRGSSGNTIYF. For the CDR3, the DNA is TGCGCCAGCAGCTTGGACAGGGGAAGCTCTGGAAACACCATATATTTT.

The chain employs TRBV28 and TRBJ2-5; 11 bases line up with TRBD2. The CDR3 extends over 15 amino acids. Germline loops: CDR1 MDHEN, CDR2 SYDVKM. V shed 6 bases, J shed 5 bases, and the junction held 8 bases outside the gene matches. The CDR3 bases are TGTGCCAGCAGACGCACTAGCGGGAGCGGGGAGACCCAGTACTTC. Translated, it gives CASRRTSGSGETQYF.

The genes are TRBV19 and TRBJ1-5, with D tentatively TRBD1 (6 bases). Trimming took 7 bases from V and 3 from J, leaving 10 bases between them. From germline, CDR1 is LNHDA and CDR2 SQIVND (reference sequence). The CDR3 sequence is 13 residues long. The CDR3 here is CASTQGFNQPQHF. In nucleotides, the CDR3 is TGTGCCAGTACTCAGGGGTTCAATCAGCCCCAGCATTTT.

The chain links TRBV4-1 to TRBJ1-1, with 10 bases lining up with TRBD1. With 4 bases clipped from V and 1 base from J, the junction kept 9 bases outside the gene matches. The CDR3 is 17 residues long. Germline assignment: CDR1 MGHRA and CDR2 YSYEKL. This CDR3 is CASSPDRGRPSNTEAFF. The CDR3, as DNA: TGCGCCAGCAGCCCTGACAGGGGGCGACCCTCGAACACTGAAGCTTTCTTT.